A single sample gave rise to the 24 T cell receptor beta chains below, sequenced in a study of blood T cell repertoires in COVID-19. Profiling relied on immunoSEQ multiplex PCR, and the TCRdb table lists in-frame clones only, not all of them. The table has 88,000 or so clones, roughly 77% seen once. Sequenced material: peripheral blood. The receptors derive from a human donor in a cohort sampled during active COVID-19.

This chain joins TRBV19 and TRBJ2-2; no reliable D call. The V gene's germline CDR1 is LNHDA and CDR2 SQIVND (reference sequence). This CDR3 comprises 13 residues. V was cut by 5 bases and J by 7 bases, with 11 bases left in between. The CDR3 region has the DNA TGTGCCAGTAGTCGACAAAATCTCGGGGAGCTGTTTTTT. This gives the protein CASSRQNLGELFF. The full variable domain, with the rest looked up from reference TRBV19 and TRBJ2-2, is DGGITQSPKYLFRKEGQNVTLSCEQNLNHDAMYWYRQDPGQGLRLIYYSQIVNDFQKGDIAEGYSVSREKKESFPLTVTSAQKNPTAFYLCASSRQNLGELFFGEGSRLTVL.

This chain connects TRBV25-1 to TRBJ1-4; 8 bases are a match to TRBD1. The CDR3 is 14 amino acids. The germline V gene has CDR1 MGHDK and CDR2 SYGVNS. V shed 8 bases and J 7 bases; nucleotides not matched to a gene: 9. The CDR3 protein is CASLDRGASEKLFF. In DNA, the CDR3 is TGTGCCAGCCTAGACAGGGGTGCGAGTGAAAAACTGTTTTTT.

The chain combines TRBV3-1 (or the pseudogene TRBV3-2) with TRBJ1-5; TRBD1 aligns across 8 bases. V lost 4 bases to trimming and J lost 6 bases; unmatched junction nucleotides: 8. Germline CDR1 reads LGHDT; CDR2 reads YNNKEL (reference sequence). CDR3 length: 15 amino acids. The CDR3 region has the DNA TGTGCCAGCAGCCCCGGGCAGGGGGCGATTCAGCCCCAGCATTTT. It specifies CASSPGQGAIQPQHF.

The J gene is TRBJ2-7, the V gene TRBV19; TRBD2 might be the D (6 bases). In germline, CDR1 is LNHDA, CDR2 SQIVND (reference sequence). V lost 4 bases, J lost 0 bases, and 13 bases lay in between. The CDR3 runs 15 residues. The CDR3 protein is CASSSQHGSSYEQYF. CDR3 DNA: TGTGCCAGTAGTAGCCAACACGGGAGCTCCTACGAGCAGTACTTC.

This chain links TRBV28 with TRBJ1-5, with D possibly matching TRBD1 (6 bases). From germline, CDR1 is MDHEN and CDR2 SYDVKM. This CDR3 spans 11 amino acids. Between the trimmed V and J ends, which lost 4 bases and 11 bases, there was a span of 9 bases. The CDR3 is CASSSQGSQHF. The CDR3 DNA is TGTGCCAGCAGTTCCCAGGGGTCCCAGCATTTT. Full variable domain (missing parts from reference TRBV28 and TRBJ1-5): DVKVTQSSRYLVKRTGEKVFLECVQDMDHENMFWYRQDPGLGLRLIYFSYDVKMKEKGDIPEGYSVSREKKERFSLILESASTNQTSMYLCASSSQGSQHFGDGTRLSIL.

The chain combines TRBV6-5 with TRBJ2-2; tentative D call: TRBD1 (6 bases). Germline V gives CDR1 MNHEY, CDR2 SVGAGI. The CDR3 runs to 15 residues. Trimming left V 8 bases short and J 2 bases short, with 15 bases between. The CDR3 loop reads CASRGHGVNTGELFF. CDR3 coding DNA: TGTGCCAGCCGGGGACACGGCGTAAACACCGGGGAGCTGTTTTTT.

In DNA, the CDR3 is TGTGCCAGTACCCCGCGCAACTCTGGAAACACCATATATTTT. As protein: CASTPRNSGNTIYF. The V call is TRBV19, the J call TRBJ1-3; the D is unclear. V lost 7 bases and J 0 bases, leaving 10 bases between the germline ends. Germline V CDR1 and CDR2: LNHDA, SQIVND (reference sequence). The CDR3 is 14 residues long.

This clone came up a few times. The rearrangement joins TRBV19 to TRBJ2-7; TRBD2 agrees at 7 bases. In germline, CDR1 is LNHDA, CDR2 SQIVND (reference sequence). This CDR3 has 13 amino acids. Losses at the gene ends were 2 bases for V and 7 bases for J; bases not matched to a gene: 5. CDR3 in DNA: TGTGCCAGTAGTATAAGGGAGGGTCGAGAGCAGTACTTC. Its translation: CASSIREGREQYF.

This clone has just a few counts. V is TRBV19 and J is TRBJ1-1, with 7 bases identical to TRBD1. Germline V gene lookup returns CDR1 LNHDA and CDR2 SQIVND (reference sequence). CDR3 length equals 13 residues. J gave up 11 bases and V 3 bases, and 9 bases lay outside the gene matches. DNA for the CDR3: TGTGCCAGTAGTATGAACTTACAGGGGCGGGCTTTCTTT. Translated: CASSMNLQGRAFF. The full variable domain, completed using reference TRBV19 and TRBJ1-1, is DGGITQSPKYLFRKEGQNVTLSCEQNLNHDAMYWYRQDPGQGLRLIYYSQIVNDFQKGDIAEGYSVSREKKESFPLTVTSAQKNPTAFYLCASSMNLQGRAFFGQGTRLTVV.

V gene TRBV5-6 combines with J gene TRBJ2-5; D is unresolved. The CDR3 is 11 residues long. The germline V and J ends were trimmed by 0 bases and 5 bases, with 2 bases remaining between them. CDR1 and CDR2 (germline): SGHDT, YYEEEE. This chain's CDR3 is CASSLAETQYF. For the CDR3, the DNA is TGTGCCAGCAGCTTGGCGGAGACCCAGTACTTC.

CDR3 residues: CASSYGQYVYNEQFF. The CDR3 nucleotides are TGTGCCAGCAGTTACGGCCAGTACGTCTACAATGAGCAGTTCTTC. The chain links TRBV6-2 or TRBV6-3 to TRBJ2-1; D ambiguous. CDR1 is MNHEY and CDR2 is SVGEGT in the germline V gene. CDR3 length equals 15 residues. The germline V and J ends were trimmed by 2 bases and 3 bases, with 11 bases remaining between them.

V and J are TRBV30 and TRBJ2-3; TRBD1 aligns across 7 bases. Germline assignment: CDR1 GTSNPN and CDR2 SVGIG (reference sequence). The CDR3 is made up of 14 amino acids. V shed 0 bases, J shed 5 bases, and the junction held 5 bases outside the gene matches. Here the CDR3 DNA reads TGTGCCTGGAGTGTACTAGGGGGCCAAGATACGCAGTATTTT. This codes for CAWSVLGGQDTQYF.

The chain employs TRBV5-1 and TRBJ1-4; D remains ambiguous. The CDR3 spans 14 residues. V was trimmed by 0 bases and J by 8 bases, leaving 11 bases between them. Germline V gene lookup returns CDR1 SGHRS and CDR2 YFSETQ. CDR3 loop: CASSLGNLGEKLFF. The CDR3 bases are TGCGCCAGCAGCTTGGGCAACCTCGGGGAAAAACTGTTTTTT.

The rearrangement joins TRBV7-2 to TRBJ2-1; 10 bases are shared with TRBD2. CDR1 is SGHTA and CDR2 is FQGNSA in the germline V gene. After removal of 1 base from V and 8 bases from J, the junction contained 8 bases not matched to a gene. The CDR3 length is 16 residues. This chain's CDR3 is CASSLDSGRAGYEQFF. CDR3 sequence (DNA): TGTGCCAGCAGCTTAGACAGCGGGAGGGCCGGGTATGAGCAGTTCTTC.

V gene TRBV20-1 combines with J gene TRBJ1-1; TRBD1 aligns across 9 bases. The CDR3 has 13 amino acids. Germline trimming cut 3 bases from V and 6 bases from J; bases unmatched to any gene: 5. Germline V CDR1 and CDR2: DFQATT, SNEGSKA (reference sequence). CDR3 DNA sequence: TGCAGTGCTAGTGGGGACAGGGACCCTGAAGCTTTCTTT. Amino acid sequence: CSASGDRDPEAFF.

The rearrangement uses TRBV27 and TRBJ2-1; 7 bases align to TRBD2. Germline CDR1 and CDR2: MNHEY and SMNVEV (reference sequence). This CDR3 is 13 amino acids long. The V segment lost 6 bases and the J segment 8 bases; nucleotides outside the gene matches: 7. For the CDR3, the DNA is TGTGCCAGCAGGGCGGGAGTCAGCTATGAGCAGTTCTTC. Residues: CASRAGVSYEQFF.

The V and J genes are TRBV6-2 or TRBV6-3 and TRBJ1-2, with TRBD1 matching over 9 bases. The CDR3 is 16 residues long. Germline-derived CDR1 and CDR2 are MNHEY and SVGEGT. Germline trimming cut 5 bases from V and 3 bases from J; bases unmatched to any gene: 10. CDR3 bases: TGTGCCAGCAGTCAGCCTTTGGGACAGGGTGACTATGGCTACACCTTC. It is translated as CASSQPLGQGDYGYTF.

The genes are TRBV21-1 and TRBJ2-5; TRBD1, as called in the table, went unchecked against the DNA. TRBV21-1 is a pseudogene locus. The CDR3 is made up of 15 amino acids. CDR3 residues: CASSKVSTVQETQYF. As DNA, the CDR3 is TGTGCCAGCAGCAAAGTATCAACAGTCCAAGAGACCCAGTACTTC.

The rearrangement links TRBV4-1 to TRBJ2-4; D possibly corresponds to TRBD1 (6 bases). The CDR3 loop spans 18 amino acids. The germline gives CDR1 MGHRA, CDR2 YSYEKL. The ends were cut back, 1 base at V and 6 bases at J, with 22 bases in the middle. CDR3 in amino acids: CASSQGLRGHLGGNIQYF. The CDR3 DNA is TGCGCCAGCAGCCAAGGCCTTAGGGGACACCTGGGCGGAAACATTCAGTACTTC.

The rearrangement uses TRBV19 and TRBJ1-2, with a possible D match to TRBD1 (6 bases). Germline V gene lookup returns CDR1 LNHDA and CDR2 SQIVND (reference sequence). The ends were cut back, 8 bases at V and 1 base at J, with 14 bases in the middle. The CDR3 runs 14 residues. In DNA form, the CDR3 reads TGTGCCAGTCGAGCCCACAGGGATAACTATGGCTACACCTTC. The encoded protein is CASRAHRDNYGYTF.

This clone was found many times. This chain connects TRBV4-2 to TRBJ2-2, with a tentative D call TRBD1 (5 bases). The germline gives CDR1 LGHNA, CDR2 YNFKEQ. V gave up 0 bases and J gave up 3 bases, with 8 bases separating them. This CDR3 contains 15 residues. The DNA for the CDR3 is TGTGCCAGCAGCCAAGACAGGGCGGACACCGGGGAGCTGTTTTTT. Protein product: CASSQDRADTGELFF.

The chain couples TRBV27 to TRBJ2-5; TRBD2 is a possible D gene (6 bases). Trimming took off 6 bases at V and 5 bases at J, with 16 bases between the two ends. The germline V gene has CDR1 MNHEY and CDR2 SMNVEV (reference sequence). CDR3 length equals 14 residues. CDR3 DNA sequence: TGTGCCAGCAGGTCCGCGGGGCTCGGCGAGACCCAGTACTTC. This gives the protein CASRSAGLGETQYF.

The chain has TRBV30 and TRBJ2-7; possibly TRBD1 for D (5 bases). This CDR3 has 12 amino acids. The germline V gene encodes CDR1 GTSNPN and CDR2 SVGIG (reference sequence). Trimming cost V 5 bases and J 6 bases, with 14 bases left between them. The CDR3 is CAWAEKQGEQYF. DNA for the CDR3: TGTGCCTGGGCCGAGAAGCAGGGCGAGCAGTACTTC.

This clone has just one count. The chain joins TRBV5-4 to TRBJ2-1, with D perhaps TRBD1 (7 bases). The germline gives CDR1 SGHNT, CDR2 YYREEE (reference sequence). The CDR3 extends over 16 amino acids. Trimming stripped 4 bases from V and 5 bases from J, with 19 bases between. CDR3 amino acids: CASSPGGTAFNNEQFF. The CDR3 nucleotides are TGTGCCAGCAGCCCAGGGGGGACAGCTTTTAACAATGAGCAGTTCTTC.